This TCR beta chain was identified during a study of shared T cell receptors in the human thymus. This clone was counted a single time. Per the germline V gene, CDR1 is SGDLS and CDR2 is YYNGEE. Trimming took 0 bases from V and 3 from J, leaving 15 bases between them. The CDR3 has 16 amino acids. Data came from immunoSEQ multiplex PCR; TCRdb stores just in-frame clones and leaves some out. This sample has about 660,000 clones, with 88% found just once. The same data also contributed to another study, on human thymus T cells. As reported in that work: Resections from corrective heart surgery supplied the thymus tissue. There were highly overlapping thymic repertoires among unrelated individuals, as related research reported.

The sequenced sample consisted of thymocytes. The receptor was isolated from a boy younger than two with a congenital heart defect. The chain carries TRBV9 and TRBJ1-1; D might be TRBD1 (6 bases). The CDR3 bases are TGTGCCAGCAGCGTAGGTTCGCGGGGGCGGGACACTGAAGCTTTCTTT. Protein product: CASSVGSRGRDTEAFF.